The present TCR beta chain was sequenced within a study of blood T cells in healthy people across ages. Study observations and caveats: When one million T cells were used, diversity estimates were thought to be underestimates.

Concerning this clonotype: What it binds is not known.

Drawing of peripheral blood yielded roughly 9.3 milliliters from each donor. Each sample used at least 6 million PBMCs. A second PCR, run for about 7 to 11 cycles, used a sample-barcoded 5' primer plus a J-beta primer mix. Paired-end reads containing CDR3 totaled no fewer than 2.5 million for each sample. TCRdb ran MiXCR on the 5' RACE reads and lists one entry per CDR3 protein. Of roughly 800,000 distinct CDR3 sequences listed, 35% to 40% are singletons. What was sequenced was blood. The clonotype was recovered from a man aged 18-30 years in good health.

The CDR3 sequence is CASSQEGWGRGEQYF. The CDR3 DNA follows: TGCGCCAGCAGCCAAGAGGGTTGGGGTCGAGGAGAGCAGTACTTC. V is TRBV4-3 and J is TRBJ2-7; D not resolved. Trimming took 0 bases from V and 7 from J, leaving 16 bases between them. The CDR3 is made up of 15 amino acids. Germline CDR1 LGHNA, CDR2 YSLEER.